A selection of T cell receptor beta chains follows, all from one sample in a study of blood T cell repertoires in COVID-19. The assay was immunoSEQ multiplex PCR, and TCRdb's table has in-frame clones only and misses some. Here the sample spans more than 40,000 clones, approximately 86% being singletons. Material: peripheral blood. The receptor set was obtained from a woman older than 75 with acute or convalescent COVID-19. CDR3s include the opening cysteine and the closing phenylalanine or tryptophan. A D gene is named only where the DNA matches it firmly. Size is stated for part of the rows, as once, few or many counts, or as a class when the clone is expanded.

v_gene: TRBV28; d_gene: TRBD1; j_gene: TRBJ1-5; abundance: -; CDR3aa: CASSIRGQRQPQHF; CDR3nt: TGTGCCAGCAGTATCAGGGGGCAGCGGCAGCCCCAGCATTTT
v_gene: TRBV6-5; d_gene: -; j_gene: TRBJ1-1; abundance: few; CDR3aa: CASTPQGNTEAFF; CDR3nt: TGTGCCAGCACTCCACAGGGGAACACTGAAGCTTTCTTT
v_gene: TRBV25-1; d_gene: TRBD1; j_gene: TRBJ1-1; abundance: -; CDR3aa: CASSQSQGAEAFF; CDR3nt: TGTGCCAGCAGTCAAAGCCAGGGGGCTGAAGCTTTCTTT
v_gene: TRBV4-1; d_gene: -; j_gene: TRBJ1-1; abundance: -; CDR3aa: CASSQGGAFSRGTEAFF; CDR3nt: TGCGCCAGCAGCCAAGGAGGCGCGTTCAGTCGAGGGACTGAAGCTTTCTTT
v_gene: TRBV21-1; d_gene: -; j_gene: TRBJ1-1; abundance: -; CDR3aa: CASSKRGHHTEAFF; CDR3nt: TGTGCCAGCAGCAAAAGGGGACATCACACTGAAGCTTTCTTT
v_gene: TRBV15; d_gene: -; j_gene: TRBJ1-1; abundance: -; CDR3aa: CATTGMNTEAFF; CDR3nt: TGTGCCACCACAGGGATGAACACTGAAGCTTTCTTT
v_gene: TRBV7-3; d_gene: TRBD2; j_gene: TRBJ2-1; abundance: once; CDR3aa: CASSLRRGNYNEQFF; CDR3nt: TGTGCCAGCAGCTTAAGGCGGGGGAATTACAATGAGCAGTTCTTC
v_gene: TRBV3-1/TRBV3-2; d_gene: -; j_gene: TRBJ1-1; abundance: -; CDR3aa: CASSQDGNTEAFF; CDR3nt: TGTGCCAGCAGCCAAGACGGGAACACTGAAGCTTTCTTT
v_gene: TRBV3-1/TRBV3-2; d_gene: -; j_gene: TRBJ2-7; abundance: -; CDR3aa: CASSAAGWGTRVGEQYF; CDR3nt: TGTGCCAGCAGCGCCGCGGGGTGGGGGACCCGGGTGGGGGAGCAGTACTTC
v_gene: TRBV5-8; d_gene: TRBD1; j_gene: TRBJ2-5; abundance: once; CDR3aa: CASSFLRGYQETQYF; CDR3nt: TGTGCCAGCAGCTTCCTCAGGGGGTACCAAGAGACCCAGTACTTC
v_gene: TRBV5-4; d_gene: TRBD2; j_gene: TRBJ2-3; abundance: -; CDR3aa: CASSPGTSGVTDTQYF; CDR3nt: TGTGCCAGCAGTCCCGGGACTAGCGGGGTCACAGATACGCAGTATTTT
v_gene: TRBV2; d_gene: -; j_gene: TRBJ1-5; abundance: -; CDR3aa: CAGSLGPDQPQHF; CDR3nt: TGTGCCGGCTCGCTGGGGCCTGATCAGCCCCAGCATTTT
v_gene: TRBV19; d_gene: TRBD1; j_gene: TRBJ1-1; abundance: -; CDR3aa: CASRDRINTEAFF; CDR3nt: TGTGCCAGTAGGGACAGGATCAACACTGAAGCTTTCTTT
v_gene: TRBV27; d_gene: TRBD1; j_gene: TRBJ1-5; abundance: -; CDR3aa: CASSLKGQALKLDQHF; CDR3nt: TGTGCCAGCAGTCTCAAGGGACAGGCCCTAAAACTCGACCAGCATTTT
v_gene: TRBV27; d_gene: -; j_gene: TRBJ2-5; abundance: -; CDR3aa: CASSFRGGLGETQYF; CDR3nt: TGTGCCAGCAGTTTTCGTGGGGGCTTAGGGGAGACCCAGTACTTC
v_gene: TRBV5-1; d_gene: TRBD1; j_gene: TRBJ1-1; abundance: -; CDR3aa: CASSLGTGRNTEAFF; CDR3nt: TGCGCCAGCAGCTTGGGGACAGGACGGAACACTGAAGCTTTCTTT
v_gene: TRBV19; d_gene: TRBD2; j_gene: TRBJ2-4; abundance: -; CDR3aa: CASSPRTSGGLPQYF; CDR3nt: TGTGCCAGTAGTCCGAGGACTAGCGGGGGGCTTCCTCAGTACTTC
v_gene: TRBV2; d_gene: TRBD1; j_gene: TRBJ2-5; abundance: -; CDR3aa: CASMTSRDRGQETQYF; CDR3nt: TGTGCCAGCATGACGTCCCGGGACAGGGGGCAAGAGACCCAGTACTTC
v_gene: TRBV19; d_gene: TRBD1; j_gene: TRBJ1-2; abundance: -; CDR3aa: CASSIFGSRGSDRANGYTF; CDR3nt: TGTGCCAGTAGTATATTCGGGTCCCGGGGCTCCGACAGGGCGAATGGCTACACCTTC
v_gene: TRBV20-1; d_gene: TRBD2; j_gene: TRBJ2-3; abundance: -; CDR3aa: CSASGRAGGLTSTDTQYF; CDR3nt: TGCAGTGCTAGTGGAAGAGCGGGGGGGTTGACTAGCACAGATACGCAGTATTTT
v_gene: TRBV15; d_gene: TRBD2; j_gene: TRBJ2-7; abundance: -; CDR3aa: CATSREGGLAGEQYF; CDR3nt: TGTGCCACCAGCAGAGAAGGGGGACTAGCGGGCGAGCAGTACTTC
v_gene: TRBV19; d_gene: -; j_gene: TRBJ1-3; abundance: many; CDR3aa: CASSRGGNGNTIYF; CDR3nt: TGTGCCAGTAGTAGGGGAGGGAACGGAAACACCATATATTTT
v_gene: TRBV6-5; d_gene: -; j_gene: TRBJ1-1; abundance: -; CDR3aa: CASSLGGAAFF; CDR3nt: TGTGCCAGCAGTCTTGGGGGCGCGGCTTTCTTT
v_gene: TRBV4-1; d_gene: TRBD1; j_gene: TRBJ1-6; abundance: few; CDR3aa: CASSRQTGDNSPLHF; CDR3nt: TGCGCCAGCAGCCGACAGACAGGGGACAATTCACCCCTCCACTTT
v_gene: TRBV7-9; d_gene: TRBD1; j_gene: TRBJ1-2; abundance: -; CDR3aa: CASSLEGDRSNYGYTF; CDR3nt: TGTGCCAGCAGCTTAGAGGGGGACAGATCTAACTATGGCTACACCTTC
v_gene: TRBV29-1; d_gene: TRBD1; j_gene: TRBJ1-2; abundance: -; CDR3aa: CSARGQGVSYGYTF; CDR3nt: TGCAGCGCCCGAGGACAGGGGGTTAGCTATGGCTACACCTTC
v_gene: TRBV2; d_gene: TRBD2; j_gene: TRBJ2-3; abundance: -; CDR3aa: CASSVVAGGRPDTQYF; CDR3nt: TGTGCCAGCAGTGTCGTAGCGGGGGGGAGGCCAGATACGCAGTATTTT
v_gene: TRBV19; d_gene: -; j_gene: TRBJ1-2; abundance: -; CDR3aa: CASSIDRGRVNYGYTF; CDR3nt: TGTGCCAGTAGTATAGATCGAGGCAGGGTGAACTATGGCTACACCTTC
v_gene: TRBV4-1; d_gene: TRBD1; j_gene: TRBJ1-3; abundance: -; CDR3aa: CASSQSHGTALSFSGNTIYF; CDR3nt: TGCGCCAGCAGCCAATCACATGGGACAGCTCTTTCCTTCTCTGGAAACACCATATATTTT
v_gene: TRBV3-1/TRBV3-2; d_gene: -; j_gene: TRBJ1-2; abundance: -; CDR3aa: CASTSTGQHGYTF; CDR3nt: TGTGCCAGCACCTCGACAGGTCAGCATGGCTACACCTTC
v_gene: TRBV3-1/TRBV3-2; d_gene: -; j_gene: TRBJ2-5; abundance: -; CDR3aa: CASSQIPGNQETQYF; CDR3nt: TGTGCCAGCAGCCAAATACCGGGAAACCAAGAGACCCAGTACTTC
v_gene: TRBV2; d_gene: TRBD1; j_gene: TRBJ2-3; abundance: -; CDR3aa: CASDRDDQDTQYF; CDR3nt: TGTGCCAGTGACAGGGACGATCAAGATACGCAGTATTTT
v_gene: TRBV7-2; d_gene: -; j_gene: TRBJ1-1; abundance: -; CDR3aa: CASRISGAGANTEAFF; CDR3nt: TGTGCCAGCAGGATCTCAGGGGCAGGGGCCAACACTGAAGCTTTCTTT
v_gene: TRBV18; d_gene: -; j_gene: TRBJ2-2; abundance: -; CDR3aa: CASSLLAGAGGELFF; CDR3nt: TGTGCCAGCTCACTCTTGGCTGGGGCAGGTGGGGAGCTGTTTTTT
v_gene: TRBV15; d_gene: TRBD2; j_gene: TRBJ2-1; abundance: -; CDR3aa: CATSRVASGGVEQFF; CDR3nt: TGTGCCACCAGCAGAGTCGCTAGCGGGGGAGTTGAGCAGTTCTTC
v_gene: TRBV7-2; d_gene: TRBD1; j_gene: TRBJ1-2; abundance: -; CDR3aa: CASSLDRANYGYTF; CDR3nt: TGTGCCAGCAGTTTAGACAGGGCGAACTATGGCTACACCTTC
v_gene: TRBV5-4; d_gene: TRBD1; j_gene: TRBJ2-3; abundance: -; CDR3aa: CASSFPETGGFGTDTQYF; CDR3nt: TGTGCCAGCAGCTTCCCCGAGACAGGGGGCTTCGGCACAGATACGCAGTATTTT
v_gene: TRBV5-6; d_gene: TRBD1; j_gene: TRBJ1-5; abundance: few; CDR3aa: CASSLWGTGWSVYDQPQHF; CDR3nt: TGTGCCAGCAGCTTGTGGGGGACAGGGTGGAGTGTGTACGATCAGCCCCAGCATTTT
v_gene: TRBV7-2; d_gene: TRBD2; j_gene: TRBJ2-3; abundance: -; CDR3aa: CASSLSTSGARPLTDTQYF; CDR3nt: TGTGCCAGCAGCTTATCAACTAGCGGGGCCAGACCTCTCACAGATACGCAGTATTTT
v_gene: TRBV2; d_gene: TRBD1; j_gene: TRBJ1-5; abundance: -; CDR3aa: CASSETGRRQPQHF; CDR3nt: TGTGCCAGCAGTGAGACAGGGCGGCGACAGCCCCAGCATTTT
v_gene: TRBV4-2; d_gene: -; j_gene: TRBJ2-2; abundance: -; CDR3aa: CASSQVILGGTGELFF; CDR3nt: TGTGCCAGCAGCCAAGTAATACTTGGCGGAACCGGGGAGCTGTTTTTT
v_gene: TRBV29-1; d_gene: -; j_gene: TRBJ2-7; abundance: -; CDR3aa: CSVRQSYEQYF; CDR3nt: TGCAGCGTGCGACAGAGCTACGAGCAGTACTTC
v_gene: TRBV9; d_gene: -; j_gene: TRBJ1-6; abundance: -; CDR3aa: CASSSAGATSPLHF; CDR3nt: TGTGCCAGCAGCTCAGCTGGGGCTACTTCACCCCTCCACTTT
v_gene: TRBV3-1/TRBV3-2; d_gene: -; j_gene: TRBJ1-2; abundance: -; CDR3aa: CASSPPDRLGGYTF; CDR3nt: TGTGCCAGCAGCCCACCCGACAGGCTTGGTGGCTACACCTTC
v_gene: TRBV19; d_gene: TRBD1; j_gene: TRBJ1-5; abundance: -; CDR3aa: CASSIGQGVGNQPQHF; CDR3nt: TGTGCCAGTAGTATAGGGCAGGGGGTAGGCAATCAGCCCCAGCATTTT
v_gene: TRBV10-3; d_gene: TRBD1; j_gene: TRBJ2-5; abundance: -; CDR3aa: CAISGSGQIQETQYF; CDR3nt: TGTGCCATCAGTGGTTCGGGACAGATCCAAGAGACCCAGTACTTC
v_gene: TRBV7-3; d_gene: TRBD1; j_gene: TRBJ2-1; abundance: -; CDR3aa: CASSQGTDNEQFF; CDR3nt: TGTGCCAGCAGCCAAGGGACAGACAATGAGCAGTTCTTC
v_gene: TRBV5-1; d_gene: TRBD1; j_gene: TRBJ2-1; abundance: -; CDR3aa: CASSLVGGGNEQFF; CDR3nt: TGCGCCAGCAGCTTGGTAGGGGGCGGGAATGAGCAGTTCTTC
v_gene: TRBV11-2; d_gene: TRBD1; j_gene: TRBJ2-7; abundance: -; CDR3aa: CASSHSPGTGTYEQYF; CDR3nt: TGTGCCAGCAGCCATTCCCCGGGGACAGGGACCTACGAGCAGTACTTC
v_gene: TRBV9; d_gene: -; j_gene: TRBJ1-4; abundance: -; CDR3aa: CASSATRQTNEKLFF; CDR3nt: TGTGCCAGCAGCGCCACCAGACAGACGAATGAAAAACTGTTTTTT
v_gene: TRBV3-1/TRBV3-2; d_gene: TRBD2; j_gene: TRBJ2-4; abundance: -; CDR3aa: CASSQETGGAKNIQYF; CDR3nt: TGTGCCAGCAGCCAAGAAACGGGGGGGGCCAAAAACATTCAGTACTTC
v_gene: TRBV5-5; d_gene: -; j_gene: TRBJ1-5; abundance: -; CDR3aa: CASSALGSSNQPQHF; CDR3nt: TGTGCCAGCAGCGCCTTGGGGAGCAGCAATCAGCCCCAGCATTTT
v_gene: TRBV11-2; d_gene: TRBD2; j_gene: TRBJ2-2; abundance: -; CDR3aa: CASRGPTSGVFTGELFF; CDR3nt: TGTGCCAGCAGAGGCCCCACTAGCGGGGTATTCACCGGGGAGCTGTTTTTT
v_gene: TRBV6-1; d_gene: -; j_gene: TRBJ2-7; abundance: -; CDR3aa: CASSEARQGLYEQYF; CDR3nt: TGTGCCAGCAGTGAAGCACGACAGGGACTCTACGAGCAGTACTTC
v_gene: TRBV30; d_gene: TRBD1; j_gene: TRBJ2-4; abundance: once; CDR3aa: CAWDRGENIQYF; CDR3nt: TGTGCCTGGGACAGGGGGGAAAACATTCAGTACTTC
v_gene: TRBV2; d_gene: -; j_gene: TRBJ1-1; abundance: -; CDR3aa: CASSEGPGTEAFF; CDR3nt: TGTGCCAGCAGTGAGGGCCCGGGGACTGAAGCTTTCTTT
v_gene: TRBV7-3; d_gene: -; j_gene: TRBJ2-3; abundance: -; CDR3aa: CASSPGLQDTQYF; CDR3nt: TGTGCCAGCAGCCCAGGACTGCAGGATACGCAGTATTTT
v_gene: TRBV19; d_gene: -; j_gene: TRBJ1-2; abundance: -; CDR3aa: CASSSGGALGYTF; CDR3nt: TGTGCCAGCAGTAGCGGGGGCGCGTTGGGCTACACCTTC
v_gene: TRBV6-4; d_gene: -; j_gene: TRBJ2-2; abundance: -; CDR3aa: CARRGGTGELFF; CDR3nt: TGTGCCAGACGAGGGGGCACCGGGGAGCTGTTTTTT
v_gene: TRBV6-5; d_gene: -; j_gene: TRBJ1-4; abundance: once; CDR3aa: CASTQTGGNEKLFF; CDR3nt: TGTGCCAGCACTCAGACAGGAGGTAATGAAAAACTGTTTTTT